This entry lists 10 T cell receptor beta chains sequenced from one sample in a study of blood T cell repertoires in COVID-19. The data were produced by immunoSEQ multiplex PCR, yet TCRdb's version contains in-frame clones alone and is incomplete. Of approximately 210,000 clones listed, around 81% are singletons. Sequenced material: PBMCs or T cells enriched from blood (not recorded which). The source of these receptors is a woman aged 45-59 years with acute COVID-19.

The rearrangement joins TRBV7-7 to TRBJ2-5; TRBD2 might be the D (6 bases). CDR1 and CDR2 (germline): SSHAT, FNYEAQ (reference sequence). The CDR3 covers 15 residues. The V end was cut by 3 bases, the J end by 5 bases, with 16 bases between. CDR3 amino acids: CASSLGRKDRETQYF. The CDR3 DNA reads TGTGCCAGCAGCTTGGGGAGGAAGGATCGGGAGACCCAGTACTTC.

V gene TRBV28 combines with J gene TRBJ2-3; TRBD2 matches at 9 bases. V lost 3 bases, J lost 3 bases, and 1 base stayed unmatched. CDR1 MDHEN and CDR2 SYDVKM come from the germline V gene. The CDR3 runs to 14 residues. This CDR3 is CASSLGLATDTQYF. CDR3 bases: TGTGCCAGCAGTTTGGGACTAGCAACAGATACGCAGTATTTT.

The chain joins TRBV7-2 to TRBJ1-1, with D possibly being TRBD1 (6 bases). The V end was cut by 5 bases, the J end by 8 bases, with 9 bases between. CDR1 and CDR2 (germline): SGHTA, FQGNSA. The CDR3 is made up of 11 amino acids. The CDR3 DNA reads TGTGCCAGCAGCCAACAGGGAGAAGCTTTCTTT. It translates to CASSQQGEAFF.

The chain links TRBV28 to TRBJ2-7; D is unresolved. Germline V gives CDR1 MDHEN, CDR2 SYDVKM. The V and J ends lost 6 bases and 3 bases respectively, with 12 bases between them. The CDR3 spans 13 residues. This CDR3 reads CASSLPSLYEQYF. In nucleotides, the CDR3 is TGTGCCAGCAGCCTACCTTCCCTCTACGAGCAGTACTTC.

The V call is TRBV5-8, the J call TRBJ1-2; D unresolved. The length of the CDR3 is 12 residues. The germline CDR1 and CDR2 sequences are SGHTS and YDEGEE. Trimming cost V 4 bases and J 8 bases, with 12 bases left between them. The CDR3 reads CASSPGLGGYTF. Here the CDR3 DNA reads TGTGCCAGCAGCCCCGGACTAGGAGGCTACACCTTC. The full variable domain, its missing parts supplied by reference TRBV5-8 and TRBJ1-2, is EAGVTQSPTHLIKTRGQQATLRCSPISGHTSVYWYQQALGLGLQFLLWYDEGEERNRGNFPPRFSGRQFPNYSSELNVNALELEDSALYLCASSPGLGGYTFGSGTRLTVV.

This clone was counted between two and nine times. The chain carries TRBV7-9 and TRBJ1-2, with TRBD1 matching 8 bases. The CDR3 spans 14 residues. V shed 5 bases, J shed 4 bases, and the junction held 6 bases outside the gene matches. CDR1 and CDR2 (germline): SEHNR, FQNEAQ (reference sequence). CDR3 in DNA: TGTGCCAGCAGCCCCGGGACAGGTGCCTATGGCTACACCTTC. Translation: CASSPGTGAYGYTF.

The V call is TRBV7-2, the J call TRBJ2-3; 12 nucleotides match TRBD2. The V and J ends lost 5 bases and 9 bases, in that order; junction bases with no gene match: 6. There are 14 residues in the CDR3. The germline gives CDR1 SGHTA, CDR2 FQGNSA. The CDR3 is CASSPGLAGNTQYF. The DNA for the CDR3 is TGTGCCAGCAGCCCAGGACTAGCGGGAAACACGCAGTATTTT.

The chain is built from TRBV11-2 and TRBJ2-5; D unresolved. Germline V gene sequence: CDR1 SGHAT, CDR2 FQNNGV. V was pared by 7 bases and J by 3 bases, with 15 bases between. There are 14 residues in the CDR3. The DNA for the CDR3 is TGTGCCAGCAATGGCGGCAGCCAAAAAGAGACCCAGTACTTC. It specifies CASNGGSQKETQYF. Supplemented by reference TRBV11-2 and TRBJ2-5, the full variable domain reads EAGVAQSPRYKIIEKRQSVAFWCNPISGHATLYWYQQILGQGPKLLIQFQNNGVVDDSQLPKDRFSAERLKGVDSTLKIQPAKLEDSAVYLCASNGGSQKETQYFGPGTRLLVL.

This chain uses TRBV28 with TRBJ2-3; 8 positions agree with TRBD1. CDR3 length equals 15 residues. V dropped 4 bases and J dropped 0; count of bases not matched to a gene: 3. In germline, CDR1 is MDHEN, CDR2 SYDVKM. CDR3 region: CASSSDRVSTDTQYF. In nucleotides, the CDR3 is TGTGCCAGCAGTTCGGACAGGGTTAGCACAGATACGCAGTATTTT.

V usage is TRBV28 and J usage is TRBJ1-2; a weak D match, TRBD1 (6 bases). The CDR3 has 14 amino acids. The germline CDR1 and CDR2 sequences are MDHEN and SYDVKM. The V end lost 3 bases, the J end lost 8 bases, and 16 bases lay between the germline ends. Here the CDR3 reads CASSFQPGVRGYTF. The CDR3 coding sequence is TGTGCCAGCAGTTTTCAGCCAGGGGTACGGGGCTACACCTTC.